One T cell receptor (beta chain) is described in this entry. Its antigen is undetermined. The CDR3 spans 15 residues. Trimming stripped 5 bases from V and 4 bases from J, with 17 bases between. Germline CDR1 and CDR2: SGHAT and FQNNGV. These data come from a study of cytomegalovirus exposure and HLA in healthy donors. The overall study: There were fewer than 500 genotyped donors. Of these, 75% to 90% fell in the genetic ancestry cluster associated with self-reported Caucasian donors.

Study-wide results and caveats: The study flagged some 170 TCR beta chains as cytomegalovirus-associated.

Primers for the PCR totalled 60 Vbeta and 13 Jbeta. The assay was immunoSEQ multiplex PCR, and TCRdb's table has in-frame clones only and misses some. The repertoire includes some 140,000 clones, approximately 79% of them detected once, and around 7% sits in the top ten. The receptor's source is a man aged 35 to 55 in good health and CMV-seropositive. Sequencing was performed on PBMCs. The chain carries TRBV11-2 and TRBJ1-2; tentatively, D is TRBD1 (6 bases). In DNA, the CDR3 is TGTGCCAGCAGCCCTAAGGGGGTCGGATTCTATGGCTACACCTTC. Translation: CASSPKGVGFYGYTF.